The present entry profiles one T cell receptor beta chain with its context. As yet, its antigen is unknown. Trimming removed 6 bases from V and 7 bases from J; junction bases left unmatched: 6. CDR1 and CDR2 (germline): SNHLY, FYNNEI. The CDR3 is made up of 15 amino acids. Libraries were prepared by immunoSEQ multiplex PCR; TCRdb keeps only in-frame clonotypes and omits some of them. In the table there are approximately 2.4 million clones, 90% to 97% of which are singletons. This sample was included in a study of shared clonotypes between healthy human individuals. Study details: Plates per donor: three CD4 naive, three CD4 memory, two CD8 naive, one CD8 memory. Study outcomes and limitations: Sequencing depth was predicted to influence how clonotypes are shared among donors. Relative to memory subsets, naive subsets generally showed larger estimated richness.

Adult Caucasians living in Nashville, Tennessee made up all of the donors. The clonotype was recovered from a man aged 18 to 30 in good health. Sequencing was done on a sample of naive CD4+ T cells sorted from blood. Subset defined: CD45RA+ positively selected. The V gene is TRBV2, the J gene TRBJ2-1, with 13 bases fitting TRBD2. CDR3 loop: CASSDKGLAGNEQFF. Written as DNA, the CDR3 is TGTGCCAGCAGCGACAAGGGACTAGCGGGGAATGAGCAGTTCTTC.